Sequencing of this T cell receptor (beta chain) was carried out in a study of Ad26.COV2.S vaccination and SARS-CoV-2 variants. Study information: Administration of Ad26.COV2.S was intramuscular, either once or twice 56 days apart. Findings of the study overall: Comparability of non-spike TCR breadth was observed across vaccine and placebo recipients.

On this clone itself: Its target is not known.

Using immunoSEQ multiplex PCR, the repertoire was profiled, and TCRdb retains in-frame clones only, with some absent. The sample yields fewer than 400,000 clones, around 84% seen once. V lost 4 bases and J 8 bases, leaving 18 bases between the germline ends. The CDR3 has 15 residues. Per the germline V gene, CDR1 is LGHNA and CDR2 is YNFKEQ. Sample treatment: roughly 18 received Ad26.COV2.S at low or high dose, single or two shots; several received placebo; per-sample allocation not given. Vaccine and placebo recipients were sampled on day 63 after the first injection. Aged 18-55 years, donor was enrolled in Boston in 2020.

The V call is TRBV4-2, the J call TRBJ2-1; D possibly corresponds to TRBD1 (5 bases). The sequencing used peripheral blood, collected in a trial of Ad26.COV2.S vaccine versus placebo. This clonotype originated in a person aged 18-65 years who received the Ad26.COV2.S COVID-19 vaccine or a placebo. The CDR3 spells CASSRILAGFDEQFF. The CDR3 nucleotides are TGTGCCAGCAGCCGCATACTGGCAGGGTTCGATGAGCAGTTCTTC.